The clone carrying this T cell receptor beta chain was observed a handful of times. This sample stems from a study of T cells after yellow fever vaccination. In making TCR cDNA, 5'RACE template switching added a universal primer site and UMIs to it. One entry per CDR3 protein, called by TCRdb with MiXCR from the 5' RACE reads. The profile covers about 550,000 distinct CDR3 sequences, with about a fifth appearing a single time and roughly 13% taken by the ten largest. The V end was cut by 4 bases, the J end by 4 bases, with 10 bases between. The CDR3 covers 12 residues. Germline CDR1 and CDR2: SQVTM and ANQGSEA.

Sequenced here: PBMCs, sampled 15 days after the yellow fever booster vaccination. The chain has TRBV29-1 and TRBJ1-2; D remains ambiguous. This clonotype originated in a man aged 25-40 years who received the YFV17D yellow fever vaccine. CDR3 residues: CSVAGEGYGYTF. DNA for the CDR3: TGCAGCGTTGCAGGAGAGGGCTATGGCTACACCTTC.